This TCR beta chain was identified during a study of T cells in Graves' hyperthyroidism and ophthalmopathy. Regarding the study as a whole: Ophthalmopathy was told apart from stable hyperthyroidism by a 13 V-J model.

Note on this clonotype: Its target is not known.

Authors of the study amplified TCR beta CDR3 regions from RNA transcripts. The primer set for the first-round RT-PCR of the TCR CDR3 was HTBI. One entry per CDR3 protein results from TCRdb running MiXCR on the multiplex PCR reads. Of under 350,000 distinct CDR3 sequences in the sample, roughly 13% were seen once. The CDR3 length is 15 residues. CDR1 is DFQATT and CDR2 is SNEGSKA in the germline V gene (reference sequence). With 6 bases clipped from V and 9 bases from J, the junction kept 14 bases outside the gene matches. The chain is built from TRBV20-1 and TRBJ1-6; 7 bases are shared with TRBD1. The sample was blood. This TCR was sampled from a woman between 40 and 50 years old with Graves' ophthalmopathy. In nucleotides, the CDR3 is TGCAGTGCGAGACAGGGCTACGCCTTGGGTTCACCCCTCCACTTT. It encodes CSARQGYALGSPLHF.